This TCR beta chain appears in the sequencing data of a study of blood T cell repertoires in COVID-19. The wider study: The United States, Italy and Spain supplied acute and convalescent COVID-19 samples.

As handled by the study authors: Amplification from reference gene primers served as the basis for estimated nucleated cell counts. TCRdb's copy holds only in-frame clones and misses some; the assay was immunoSEQ multiplex PCR. The V and J calls and clone size come from that table; D and trimming were worked out from the DNA. The sample shows 200,000 to 250,000 clones, around 80% of them seen only once. As to this clone: Compared with germline, one end of the junction differs, possibly owing to a read error.

The specimen sequenced was peripheral blood. This receptor was obtained from a man between 25 and 39 years old with active or convalescent COVID-19.

The CDR3 coding sequence is TGTGCCAGCAGTTCGGGACAGGGGATTAACTTC. Translation: CASSSGQGINF. The chain joins TRBV7-9 to TRBJ2-7; 10 bases line up with TRBD1. Germline assignment: CDR1 SEHNR and CDR2 FQNEAQ (reference sequence). There are 11 residues in the CDR3.